These 5 T cell receptor beta chains share one sample of origin, sequenced in a study of regulatory T cells in long-lasting Graves disease. Combining iRepertoire HTBI primers with Arm-PCR of CDR3 regions, the authors built TCR beta libraries. MiXCR, applied by TCRdb to the multiplex PCR reads, yields one record per CDR3 protein. Here the sample spans over 450,000 distinct CDR3 sequences, about a fifth being singletons. Time point indicated: persistent/refractory GD, antithyroid drugs over 5 years with positive TRAb. Generation of the TCR library employed RNA extracted from PBMCs. The input for sequencing was peripheral blood mononuclear cells (PBMCs), taken when the disease was refractory, from a patient treated with antithyroid drugs. Receptors originate from a female donor with Graves disease.

This clonotype was observed a few times. The chain couples TRBV10-3 to TRBJ2-6; D is unclear. Trimming took 5 bases from V and 4 from J, leaving 9 bases between them. Germline V gene data show CDR1 as ENHRY and CDR2 as SYGVKD. The CDR3 is 14 amino acids. The CDR3 is CAISFGGGANVLTF. The CDR3 coding sequence is TGTGCCATCAGTTTCGGTGGAGGGGCCAACGTCCTGACTTTC.

A few counts support this clonotype. The rearrangement links TRBV4-1 to TRBJ1-2; tentatively, D is TRBD1 (6 bases). Germline V CDR1 and CDR2: MGHRA, YSYEKL. The CDR3 runs 16 residues. V dropped 0 bases and J dropped 4 bases, with 15 bases sitting between them. The CDR3 DNA follows: TGCGCCAGCAGCCAAGATTGGAACGGGGGCGGCTATGGCTACACCTTC. The encoded protein is CASSQDWNGGGYGYTF.

The chain employs TRBV12-3 or TRBV12-4 and TRBJ2-1, with 10 bases identical to TRBD2. The V gene end was trimmed by 2 bases and the J gene end by 10 bases; junction bases not matched to a gene: 2. The CDR3 sequence is 13 residues long. CDR3 coding DNA: TGTGCCAGCAGTTTAATACTAGCGGGGGAGCAGTTCTTC. Translation: CASSLILAGEQFF.

This clonotype was observed many times. The chain combines TRBV28 with TRBJ1-5, with TRBD1 matching over 8 bases. The CDR3 extends over 14 amino acids. The germline V gene has CDR1 MDHEN and CDR2 SYDVKM. The ends lost 2 bases at V and 7 bases at J; junction bases unmatched: 4. CDR3 in DNA: TGTGCCAGCAGTTTACAGGGGGCGGGACAGCCCCAGCATTTT. This gives the protein CASSLQGAGQPQHF.

This clonotype appeared once. The junction does not match germline at one end; this may be a read error. CDR3 bases: TGTGCCAACAGCCAGGGAAGCAATCAGCCCCAGCATTTT. Protein product: CANSQGSNQPQHF. The chain combines TRBV16 with TRBJ1-5; possibly TRBD1 for D (5 bases). The CDR3 extends over 13 amino acids. Germline V gene lookup returns CDR1 KGHSY and CDR2 FQNENV.